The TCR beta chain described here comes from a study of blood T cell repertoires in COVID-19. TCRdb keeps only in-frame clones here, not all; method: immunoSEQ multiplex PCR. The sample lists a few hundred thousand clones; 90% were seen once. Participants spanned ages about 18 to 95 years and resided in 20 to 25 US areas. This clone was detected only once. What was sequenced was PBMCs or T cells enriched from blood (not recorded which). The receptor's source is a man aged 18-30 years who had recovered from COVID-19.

The DNA for the CDR3 is TGTGCCAGCAGCTCGGACCAGGGGGCCACCGGGGAGCTGTTTTTT. The encoded protein is CASSSDQGATGELFF. The V gene is TRBV5-8, the J gene TRBJ2-2; 8 positions agree with TRBD1. The germline CDR1 and CDR2 sequences are SGHTS and YDEGEE. The trim removed 3 bases at V and 4 bases at J, leaving 5 bases unmatched. This CDR3 has 15 amino acids.